These 20 T cell receptor beta chains share one sample of origin, sequenced in a study of cytomegalovirus exposure and HLA in healthy donors. The PCR used 60 Vbeta and 13 Jbeta primers. The method was immunoSEQ multiplex PCR; TCRdb's version includes in-frame clones alone and lacks a portion of them. The table lists 150,000 to 200,000 clones, 82% of them singletons. Sequenced material: PBMCs. These receptors came from a girl between 10 and 17 years old in good health and CMV-seropositive.

The chain carries TRBV19 and TRBJ2-1; TRBD2 matches at 13 bases. The V gene's germline CDR1 is LNHDA and CDR2 SQIVND (reference sequence). The CDR3 runs to 17 residues. The V and J ends lost 3 bases and 0 bases, in that order; junction bases with no gene match: 2. In DNA form, the CDR3 reads TGTGCCAGTAGTATTACTAGCGGGGGGGACTCCTACAATGAGCAGTTCTTC. It translates to CASSITSGGDSYNEQFF.

This chain links TRBV7-8 with TRBJ1-2; D ambiguous. Germline-derived CDR1 and CDR2 are SGHVS and FQNEAQ. The V gene lost 0 bases and the J gene lost 6 bases, with 8 bases spanning the gap. This CDR3 region has 13 residues. The CDR3 bases are TGTGCCAGCAGCTTAGCGTCGAGGGATGGCTACACCTTC. It translates to CASSLASRDGYTF. Full variable domain (rest looked up from reference TRBV7-8 and TRBJ1-2): GAGVSQSPRYKVAKRGQDVALRCDPISGHVSLFWYQQALGQGPEFLTYFQNEAQLDKSGLPSDRFFAERPEGSVSTLKIQRTQQEDSAVYLCASSLASRDGYTFGSGTRLTVV.

Turning to this clone: This specimen includes other DNA sequences encoding the same CDR3. V is TRBV18 and J is TRBJ2-7, with a weak D call TRBD1 (6 bases). CDR3 length: 16 amino acids. Germline V gives CDR1 KGHSH, CDR2 LQKENI. Trimming removed 3 bases from V and 0 bases from J, with 15 bases in between. CDR3 sequence: CASSPLRQVSSYEQYF. In nucleotides, the CDR3 is TGTGCCAGCTCACCGCTAAGACAGGTAAGCTCCTACGAGCAGTACTTC.

The chain joins TRBV19 to TRBJ2-2; D gene uncertain. CDR3 length: 17 amino acids. Germline V lookup: CDR1 LNHDA, CDR2 SQIVND (reference sequence). Deletions cut 4 bases from V and 4 bases from J, with 19 bases between. The CDR3 reads CASSTPRRRIGTGELFF. Here the CDR3 DNA reads TGTGCCAGTAGTACGCCCAGACGCAGGATTGGCACCGGGGAGCTGTTTTTT.

Of note for this clone: The germline gene is not matched at one end of the junction; a read error may be the cause. V is TRBV19 and J is TRBJ1-5; 10 bases map to TRBD1. Germline V gene sequence: CDR1 LNHDA, CDR2 SQIVND (reference sequence). The CDR3 consists of 16 residues. The CDR3 region is CASSLDRGLSNQPQHF. CDR3 in DNA: TGTGCCAGTAGTTTAGACAGGGGGCTTAGCAATCAGCCCCAGCATTTT.

Notes on this clone: Mismatch with germline at one junction end may stem from a read error. V is TRBV30 and J is TRBJ2-3, with D perhaps matching TRBD1 (5 bases). The CDR3 has 14 residues. Per germline, CDR1 GTSNPN and CDR2 SVGIG (reference sequence). The CDR3 DNA follows: TGTGCCCGGAGTGTAGACAGCCACACAGATACGCAGTATTTT. Translation: CARSVDSHTDTQYF.

The chain couples TRBV7-9 to TRBJ1-2; no definite D call. Trimming cost V 5 bases and J 5 bases, with 15 bases left between them. CDR1 is SEHNR and CDR2 is FQNEAQ in the germline V gene (reference sequence). This CDR3 contains 14 residues. The CDR3 loop is CASSPAGLWYGYTF. The CDR3 DNA follows: TGTGCCAGCAGCCCGGCCGGACTGTGGTATGGCTACACCTTC.

This clone was seen a few times. This chain links TRBV28 with TRBJ1-4, with D perhaps TRBD1 (6 bases). This CDR3 is 14 amino acids long. Trimming pared 3 bases from V and 10 bases from J, leaving 15 bases between. CDR1 is MDHEN, CDR2 SYDVKM, per germline. The CDR3 here is CASSLGQGLGKLFF. The CDR3, as DNA: TGTGCCAGCAGTTTGGGGCAGGGGTTGGGAAAACTGTTTTTT.

The gene calls are TRBV5-1 and TRBJ1-2; the D gene is possibly TRBD1 (6 bases). The germline V gene encodes CDR1 SGHRS and CDR2 YFSETQ. V was trimmed by 0 bases and J by 6 bases, leaving 9 bases between them. This CDR3 contains 13 residues. DNA of the CDR3: TGCGCCAGCAGCTTGGAGCAGGGGAATGGCTACACCTTC. It codes for CASSLEQGNGYTF.

The gene calls are TRBV11-2 and TRBJ2-2; 16 nucleotides align to TRBD2. The CDR3 has 19 residues. Germline V gene lookup returns CDR1 SGHAT and CDR2 FQNNGV. J lost 4 bases, V lost 3 bases, and 8 bases had no gene match. The CDR3 bases are TGTGCCAGCAGCTTTCAGGGACTAGCGGGGGGGCTCTTCACCGGGGAGCTGTTTTTT. This encodes CASSFQGLAGGLFTGELFF.

The chain recombines TRBV29-1 with TRBJ2-5; TRBD1 agrees at 9 bases. The CDR3 length is 15 residues. The V segment lost 7 bases and the J segment 4 bases; nucleotides outside the gene matches: 13. In germline, CDR1 is SQVTM, CDR2 ANQGSEA. The CDR3 DNA follows: TGCAGCGCACCAAACCCTGGGACAGGGTTAGAGACCCAGTACTTC. Amino acid sequence: CSAPNPGTGLETQYF.

Turning to this clone: Other DNA sequences in the sample encode the same CDR3. J is TRBJ1-1 and V is TRBV7-9, with D unresolved. Deletions cut 1 base from V and 2 bases from J, with 5 bases between. CDR3 length equals 13 residues. The germline V gene encodes CDR1 SEHNR and CDR2 FQNEAQ (reference sequence). The CDR3 region is CASSLDSNTEAFF. The DNA for the CDR3 is TGTGCCAGCAGCTTAGACAGTAACACTGAAGCTTTCTTT.

This chain uses TRBV5-1 with TRBJ1-4; maybe TRBD1 (5 bases). Germline lookup yields CDR1 SGHRS and CDR2 YFSETQ. The V and J ends lost 2 bases and 4 bases respectively, with 9 bases between them. The CDR3 has 14 residues. CDR3 nucleotides: TGCGCCAGCAGCTTCGGGGGGATTAATGAAAAACTGTTTTTT. Its translation is CASSFGGINEKLFF.

Regarding this clone: The junction departs from germline at one end; a sequencing error may be responsible. The gene calls are TRBV7-7 and TRBJ1-4; D unclear. The CDR3 length is 14 residues. Germline V lookup: CDR1 SSHAT, CDR2 FNYEAQ (reference sequence). For the CDR3, the DNA is TGTGCTAGCAGCGGACTGAGGGAGCCTGAAAAACTGTTTTTT. It encodes CASSGLREPEKLFF.

This chain joins TRBV7-2 and TRBJ1-1; no clear D. The ends were cut back, 0 bases at V and 5 bases at J, with 13 bases in the middle. The CDR3 extends over 15 amino acids. The V gene's germline CDR1 is SGHTA and CDR2 FQGNSA. The CDR3 loop is CASSLAPVSGTEAFF. DNA for the CDR3: TGTGCCAGCAGCTTAGCGCCCGTTTCGGGGACTGAAGCTTTCTTT.

The CDR3 region has the DNA TGTGCCAGCAGCTCTAGAATCAGGGACTACGAGCAGTACTTC. Its translation: CASSSRIRDYEQYF. V is TRBV7-8 and J is TRBJ2-7; a possible D gene is TRBD1 (5 bases). CDR1 SGHVS and CDR2 FQNEAQ come from the germline V gene. This CDR3 has 14 amino acids. Trimming took off 4 bases at V and 3 bases at J, with 13 bases between the two ends.

The chain joins TRBV9 to TRBJ2-2, with D possibly being TRBD1 (6 bases). The CDR3 runs to 14 residues. Germline V gene sequence: CDR1 SGDLS, CDR2 YYNGEE. V lost 1 base, J lost 8 bases, and 12 bases lay in between. CDR3 sequence: CASSVTTGTGELFF. DNA for the CDR3: TGTGCCAGCAGCGTAACTACAGGGACGGGGGAGCTGTTTTTT. Complete variable domain (other parts from reference TRBV9 and TRBJ2-2): DSGVTQTPKHLITATGQRVTLRCSPRSGDLSVYWYQQSLDQGLQFLIQYYNGEERAKGNILERFSAQQFPDLHSELNLSSLELGDSALYFCASSVTTGTGELFFGEGSRLTVL.

CDR3 sequence reads: CASRSQYSNQPQHF. Here the CDR3 DNA reads TGTGCCAGCAGATCCCAGTATAGCAATCAGCCCCAGCATTTT. This chain joins TRBV6-6 and TRBJ1-5; D ambiguous. Per the germline V gene, CDR1 is MNHNY and CDR2 is SVGAGI (reference sequence). The V end was cut by 6 bases, the J end by 0 bases, with 9 bases between. This CDR3 spans 14 amino acids.

The CDR3 region has the DNA TGTGCCAGCAGCTCAATCGGACTATCCCGTGAGCAGTTCTTC. The encoded protein is CASSSIGLSREQFF. The chain uses TRBV7-6 and TRBJ2-1, with a tentative D call TRBD2 (6 bases). CDR1 is SGHVS and CDR2 is FNYEAQ in the germline V gene. This CDR3 comprises 14 residues. Trimming removed 4 bases at V and 9 bases at J, with 16 bases between.

This clone appeared once. The genes are TRBV7-9 and TRBJ1-2; TRBD1 matches 9 bases. CDR3 size: 14 residues. Per germline, CDR1 SEHNR and CDR2 FQNEAQ (reference sequence). V gave up 1 base and J gave up 6 bases; unmatched junction bases: 3. CDR3 sequence reads: CASSLGTGVNGYTF. Here the CDR3 DNA reads TGTGCCAGCAGCTTAGGGACAGGGGTCAATGGCTACACCTTC.